The rows below give T cell receptor beta chains drawn from one sample of a study of chemoradiotherapy in HPV16-positive cancers. The table came from immunoSEQ multiplex PCR; TCRdb's copy has only in-frame clones and leaves some out. The sample includes 20,000 to 25,000 clones, about 86% of them seen just once. Here the sequenced sample was blood, taken from a patient who underwent chemoradiotherapy. These receptors originate from a human donor with HPV-associated anogenital cancer. Both conserved end residues are part of each CDR3. Fields, in order: clone size, J gene, CDR3 length, V gene, D gene, CDR3 DNA, CDR3 protein. A D gene is named only where the DNA matches it firmly. Expanded clones get a size class; other rows say once, few or many, or leave the size out.

clone_size: .
j_call: TRBJ1-4
cdr3_length: 15
v_call: TRBV6-1
d_call: .
cdr3_nt: TGTGCCAGCAGTGAGTCGTGGGGACCTAATGAAAAACTGTTTTTT
cdr3_aa: CASSESWGPNEKLFF

clone_size: .
j_call: TRBJ2-7
cdr3_length: 14
v_call: TRBV4-3
d_call: .
cdr3_nt: TGCGCCAGCAGCCAAGGAGTGGGGGGCTACGAGCAGTACTTC
cdr3_aa: CASSQGVGGYEQYF

clone_size: once
j_call: TRBJ2-7
cdr3_length: 15
v_call: TRBV5-4
d_call: TRBD2
cdr3_nt: TGTGCCAGCAGCTTGACTAGCGGGGGGGCTGGGGAGCAGTACTTC
cdr3_aa: CASSLTSGGAGEQYF

clone_size: .
j_call: TRBJ2-5
cdr3_length: 17
v_call: TRBV9
d_call: TRBD2
cdr3_nt: TGTGCCAGCAGCGTAGCGGCTAGCGGGGGGGCAGGAGAGACCCAGTACTTC
cdr3_aa: CASSVAASGGAGETQYF

clone_size: .
j_call: TRBJ1-1
cdr3_length: 15
v_call: TRBV6-5
d_call: .
cdr3_nt: TGTGCCAGCAGTACCGGAGAGCGGTCGAACACTGAAGCTTTCTTT
cdr3_aa: CASSTGERSNTEAFF

clone_size: .
j_call: TRBJ2-3
cdr3_length: 16
v_call: TRBV7-8
d_call: TRBD2
cdr3_nt: TGTGCCAGCAGCCCTAATCGGGGGGGCCTGGCAGATACGCAGTATTTT
cdr3_aa: CASSPNRGGLADTQYF

clone_size: .
j_call: TRBJ2-1
cdr3_length: 16
v_call: TRBV4-3
d_call: TRBD2
cdr3_nt: TGCGCCAGCAGCCAAGAAATGACTAGCGGGAGCTATGAGCAGTTCTTC
cdr3_aa: CASSQEMTSGSYEQFF

clone_size: .
j_call: TRBJ1-5
cdr3_length: 13
v_call: TRBV30
d_call: .
cdr3_nt: TGTGCCTGGATGGGAACCCGCGGTCAGCCCCAGCATTTT
cdr3_aa: CAWMGTRGQPQHF

clone_size: .
j_call: TRBJ2-3
cdr3_length: 17
v_call: TRBV25-1
d_call: TRBD2
cdr3_nt: TGTGCCAGCAGTGAAAGGGCGACAGCGGGAGCACCAGATACGCAGTATTTT
cdr3_aa: CASSERATAGAPDTQYF

clone_size: .
j_call: TRBJ2-1
cdr3_length: 15
v_call: TRBV9
d_call: TRBD1
cdr3_nt: TGTGCCAGCAGCGTAGAACAGGGGGTCTACAATGAGCAGTTCTTC
cdr3_aa: CASSVEQGVYNEQFF

clone_size: .
j_call: TRBJ2-2
cdr3_length: 14
v_call: TRBV15
d_call: .
cdr3_nt: TGTGCCACCAGCACCCGGACAACCTGGAGGGAGCTGTTTTTT
cdr3_aa: CATSTRTTWRELFF

clone_size: .
j_call: TRBJ1-1
cdr3_length: 13
v_call: TRBV21-1
d_call: .
cdr3_nt: TGTGCCAGCAGGGACAGAATAAACACTGAAGCTTTCTTT
cdr3_aa: CASRDRINTEAFF

clone_size: once
j_call: TRBJ2-5
cdr3_length: 13
v_call: TRBV2
d_call: TRBD2
cdr3_nt: TGTGCTAGCGGGAGTACCGGGCAAGAGACCCAGTACTTC
cdr3_aa: CASGSTGQETQYF

clone_size: .
j_call: TRBJ2-3
cdr3_length: 13
v_call: TRBV4-1
d_call: .
cdr3_nt: TGCGCCAGCAGCCGGACACGAACAGATACGCAGTATTTT
cdr3_aa: CASSRTRTDTQYF

clone_size: .
j_call: TRBJ2-1
cdr3_length: 17
v_call: TRBV5-5
d_call: TRBD2
cdr3_nt: TGTGCCAGCAGCTTCACTAGCGGGGGGTCCCGGCGGAATGAGCAGTTCTTC
cdr3_aa: CASSFTSGGSRRNEQFF

clone_size: .
j_call: TRBJ2-5
cdr3_length: 15
v_call: TRBV18
d_call: TRBD2
cdr3_nt: TGTGCCAGCTCCCGACTAGCGACCATCCAAGAGACCCAGTACTTC
cdr3_aa: CASSRLATIQETQYF

clone_size: .
j_call: TRBJ2-1
cdr3_length: 15
v_call: TRBV25-1
d_call: TRBD2
cdr3_nt: TGTGCCAGCAGTCCAGGGCTAGCGGCGTACAATGAGCAGTTCTTC
cdr3_aa: CASSPGLAAYNEQFF

clone_size: .
j_call: TRBJ1-6
cdr3_length: 13
v_call: TRBV9
d_call: TRBD1
cdr3_nt: TGTGCCAGCAGCCTTGACAGGGGTTCACCCCTCCACTTT
cdr3_aa: CASSLDRGSPLHF

clone_size: .
j_call: TRBJ1-1
cdr3_length: 15
v_call: TRBV5-1
d_call: .
cdr3_nt: TGCGCCAGCAGCTTGGTGGCAGGGGTGAACACTGAAGCTTTCTTT
cdr3_aa: CASSLVAGVNTEAFF

clone_size: few
j_call: TRBJ2-1
cdr3_length: 12
v_call: TRBV28
d_call: .
cdr3_nt: TGTGCCAGCAGTGCCTCCTACAATGAGCAGTTCTTC
cdr3_aa: CASSASYNEQFF

clone_size: once
j_call: TRBJ2-2
cdr3_length: 15
v_call: TRBV11-2
d_call: TRBD1
cdr3_nt: TGTGCCAGCAGAACCGGGACAGGGTTTCCCGGGGAGCTGTTTTTT
cdr3_aa: CASRTGTGFPGELFF

clone_size: .
j_call: TRBJ2-5
cdr3_length: 9
v_call: TRBV3-1/TRBV3-2
d_call: .
cdr3_nt: TGTGCCAGTGGGGAGACCCAGTACTTC
cdr3_aa: CASGETQYF

clone_size: once
j_call: TRBJ2-6
cdr3_length: 17
v_call: TRBV30
d_call: .
cdr3_nt: TGTGCCTGGAGTTCCGGTACGGGCCGCTCTGGGGCCAACGTCCTGACTTTC
cdr3_aa: CAWSSGTGRSGANVLTF

clone_size: .
j_call: TRBJ2-3
cdr3_length: 12
v_call: TRBV9
d_call: .
cdr3_nt: TGTGCCAGCAGCGACCCCCTCCCTACGCAGTATTTT
cdr3_aa: CASSDPLPTQYF

clone_size: .
j_call: TRBJ2-2
cdr3_length: 19
v_call: TRBV7-9
d_call: TRBD2
cdr3_nt: TGTGCCAGCAGCTTAGCCCCCGGGGCGGGGGGCCTGAACACCGGGGAGCTGTTTTTT
cdr3_aa: CASSLAPGAGGLNTGELFF

clone_size: .
j_call: TRBJ2-7
cdr3_length: 11
v_call: TRBV20-1
d_call: TRBD1
cdr3_nt: TGCAGTGCAAGACAGGGCGCTTGGCAGTACTTC
cdr3_aa: CSARQGAWQYF

clone_size: .
j_call: TRBJ2-7
cdr3_length: 15
v_call: TRBV14
d_call: TRBD2
cdr3_nt: TGTGCCAGCAGCCAAGCTAGCGGGAGGATATACGAGCAGTACTTC
cdr3_aa: CASSQASGRIYEQYF

clone_size: .
j_call: TRBJ2-5
cdr3_length: 13
v_call: TRBV6-6
d_call: TRBD2
cdr3_nt: TGTGCCAGCACAGCGGGAGGACGGGAGACCCAGTACTTC
cdr3_aa: CASTAGGRETQYF

clone_size: .
j_call: TRBJ2-1
cdr3_length: 15
v_call: TRBV10-3
d_call: .
cdr3_nt: TGTGCCATCCTCCCAGGGGGGGGAAGGGGCAATGAGCAGTTCTTC
cdr3_aa: CAILPGGGRGNEQFF

clone_size: .
j_call: TRBJ1-2
cdr3_length: 15
v_call: TRBV27
d_call: .
cdr3_nt: TGTGCCAGCAGTGAACACCCTGGACGGTCCTATGGCTACACCTTC
cdr3_aa: CASSEHPGRSYGYTF

clone_size: .
j_call: TRBJ2-7
cdr3_length: 11
v_call: TRBV9
d_call: .
cdr3_nt: TGTGCCAGCAGCCCAGGGGTCGAGCAGTACTTC
cdr3_aa: CASSPGVEQYF

clone_size: .
j_call: TRBJ1-2
cdr3_length: 13
v_call: TRBV30
d_call: TRBD1
cdr3_nt: TGTGCCTGGAGTGCTCAGGGGGCGGGTGGCTACACCTTC
cdr3_aa: CAWSAQGAGGYTF

clone_size: .
j_call: TRBJ2-7
cdr3_length: 14
v_call: TRBV7-2
d_call: .
cdr3_nt: TGTGCCAGCAGCTTCTTGGGGGGCACCTACGAGCAGTACTTC
cdr3_aa: CASSFLGGTYEQYF